This TCR beta chain was obtained from a study of blood T cell repertoires in COVID-19. Study-wide context: Samples of COVID-19 (acute and convalescent) were obtained from the United States, Italy and Spain. The analysed material was cDNA or gDNA that came from T cells, B-cell-depleted T cells, or PBMCs.

Method: immunoSEQ multiplex PCR; TCRdb's copy keeps in-frame clones and lacks some. The profile shows under 100,000 clones, around 86% of them singletons. Germline lookup yields CDR1 LNHDA and CDR2 SQIVND (reference sequence). This CDR3 is built from 16 residues. Trimming left V 2 bases short and J 5 bases short, with 18 bases between. This clonotype was sampled from a man aged 55 to 70 with COVID-19, enrolled during active disease. The gene calls are TRBV19 and TRBJ1-2; tentative D call: TRBD1 (6 bases). Sequencing was carried out using peripheral blood. The CDR3 sequence is CASSIIGQGMKYGYTF. CDR3 bases: TGTGCCAGTAGTATAATAGGTCAGGGGATGAAATATGGCTACACCTTC.